This TCR beta chain was documented in a study of blood T cell repertoires in COVID-19. Study-level information: Sources were T cells, B-cell-depleted T cells, or PBMCs; the material itself was cDNA or gDNA.

In the original processing: Amplification from reference gene primers served as the basis for estimated nucleated cell counts. The data were produced by immunoSEQ multiplex PCR, yet TCRdb's version contains in-frame clones alone and is incomplete. The V and J calls and clone size are taken from that table; D and trimming were inferred from the DNA. The sample lists fewer than 500,000 clones, 70% to 90% occurring once. Followed over time, Seattle patients had been enrolled while infection was active. CDR1 and CDR2 from the germline V gene are SGHTA and FQGNSA. The germline V and J ends were trimmed by 1 base and 5 bases, with 14 bases remaining between them. CDR3 length: 15 residues.

The TCR originated in a man aged 18 to 29 with COVID-19, enrolled during active disease. The sequencing sample was made of peripheral blood. J is TRBJ2-5 and V is TRBV7-2; possibly TRBD2 for D (5 bases). The CDR3 DNA is TGTGCCAGCAGCTTAGGAGGGTGGAAGCAGGAGACCCAGTACTTC. Amino acids: CASSLGGWKQETQYF. The whole variable domain, filled in from reference TRBV7-2 and TRBJ2-5, reads GAGVSQSPSNKVTEKGKDVELRCDPISGHTALYWYRQSLGQGLEFLIYFQGNSAPDKSGLPSDRFSAERTGGSVSTLTIQRTQQEDSAVYLCASSLGGWKQETQYFGPGTRLLVL.